These T cell receptor beta chains were read from a single sample in a study of blood T cell repertoires in COVID-19. The data were produced by immunoSEQ multiplex PCR, yet TCRdb's version contains in-frame clones alone and is incomplete. The sample records tens of thousands of clones, roughly 84% being singletons. The sequenced sample consisted of peripheral blood. The receptors come from a man aged 50-59 years with active COVID-19. The CDR3 runs from the conserved cysteine through the conserved F or W. The D gene is left open where the match is weak.

CASSIGRLAGVITKNIQYF,TRBV19,TRBD2
CASSPTGNNSPLHF,TRBV11-2,TRBD1
CASGREVSGNTIYF,TRBV2,-
CASSSQTSRFDEQFF,TRBV7-9,TRBD2
CASSQGAWAGGNYGYTF,TRBV14,TRBD1
CASSQDDNSPDTQYF,TRBV4-1,-
CARSRGGGGRTEAFF,TRBV6-5,-
CASSGESQETQYF,TRBV5-1,-
CASSRGQANQPQHF,TRBV6-5,TRBD1
CATSRDLGAYEQFF,TRBV15,-
CASSSWTGAIYSNQPQHF,TRBV5-6,TRBD1
CASTDTGFGYGYTF,TRBV3-1/TRBV3-2,-
CASINRGLETQYF,TRBV21-1,-
CASSPTGGTGYTF,TRBV9,TRBD1
CASRVLSSGNTIYF,TRBV2,-
CASAAEGNQPQHF,TRBV19,-
CASSYRLADYNEQFF,TRBV5-1,TRBD2
CASSSWREDGYTF,TRBV12-3/TRBV12-4,-
CASSQGLRDRGHQPQHF,TRBV4-2,TRBD1
CASSPTGRAGANVLTF,TRBV19,-
CASSIQGKNTEAFF,TRBV5-4,TRBD1
CAARDRETDTQYF,TRBV2,TRBD1
CASSLLGEISGNEQFF,TRBV11-2,-
CASSYTPNRGGGELFF,TRBV6-6,-
CASSPNGAKNIQYF,TRBV2,-
CASSEPPRSGYEQYF,TRBV6-6,-
CASSLAQGYMNTEAFF,TRBV7-8,-
CATSETGEGVDGYTF,TRBV24-1,TRBD1
CASSFWTSRSYNEQFF,TRBV7-9,TRBD2
CASSERAPRDTQYF,TRBV6-1,-
CASSPRRQGVAYEQYF,TRBV6-6,TRBD1